The 9 T cell receptor beta chains in this list originate from one sample, sequenced in a study of chemoradiotherapy in HPV16-positive cancers. The repertoire was sequenced with immunoSEQ multiplex PCR; TCRdb's copy has only in-frame clones and lacks some. The table lists some 10,000 clones, approximately 77% of them singletons. The source material was tumor tissue, sampled from a patient who underwent chemoradiotherapy. These TCRs come from a human donor with HPV-associated anogenital cancer.

The V and J genes are TRBV18 and TRBJ1-2, with D perhaps matching TRBD1 (6 bases). Trimming cost V 2 bases and J 0 bases, with 7 bases left between them. Germline V lookup: CDR1 KGHSH, CDR2 LQKENI. The CDR3 is 14 amino acids. CDR3 residues: CASSPGQTNYGYTF. The CDR3 DNA reads TGTGCCAGCTCACCAGGACAGACTAACTATGGCTACACCTTC.

This chain joins TRBV6-5 and TRBJ2-1; no definite D call. The germline gives CDR1 MNHEY, CDR2 SVGAGI. CDR3 length equals 15 residues. The germline V and J ends were trimmed by 4 bases and 9 bases, with 19 bases remaining between them. CDR3 in DNA: TGTGCCAGCAGTTCCGGCGGCAGGACCCGACGTGAGCAGTTCTTC. This gives the protein CASSSGGRTRREQFF.

This clone is classed as medium-sized (0.01 to 0.1%). The rearrangement joins TRBV6-4 to TRBJ1-2; D is possibly TRBD1 (5 bases). The CDR3 length is 15 residues. Germline V gene sequence: CDR1 MRHNA, CDR2 SNTAGT. V gave up 6 bases and J gave up 7 bases, with 21 bases separating them. In nucleotides, the CDR3 is TGTGCCAGCAGCCCATCTACAGGCCCGGTGTCTGGCTACACCTTC. Translating gives CASSPSTGPVSGYTF.

The chain joins TRBV4-1 to TRBJ2-5, with 7 bases that match TRBD1. The junction had 9 bases not matched to a gene; V was cut back by 1 base and J by 7 bases. The CDR3 sequence is 15 residues long. Per germline, CDR1 MGHRA and CDR2 YSYEKL. The CDR3 bases are TGCGCCAGCAGCCAAGCCCGTGACAGGGTGGGGACCCAGTACTTC. This gives the protein CASSQARDRVGTQYF.

The chain joins TRBV13 to TRBJ2-6, with TRBD2 as a possible D gene (6 bases). Trimming pared 5 bases from V and 0 bases from J, leaving 14 bases between. The CDR3 extends over 17 amino acids. CDR1 is PRHDT, CDR2 FYEKMQ, per germline (reference sequence). The chain's CDR3 is CASSPSGDPSGANVLTF. CDR3 nucleotide sequence: TGTGCCAGCAGCCCGTCGGGGGACCCCTCTGGGGCCAACGTCCTGACTTTC.

The chain's CDR3 is CASSPLRGPGEQFF. The DNA for the CDR3 is TGTGCCAGCTCACCACTTCGGGGGCCGGGGGAGCAGTTCTTC. This chain uses TRBV18 with TRBJ2-1; D possibly uses TRBD1 or TRBD2 (6 bases each). This CDR3 has 14 amino acids. Germline V CDR1 and CDR2: KGHSH, LQKENI. The V gene lost 1 base and the J gene lost 10 bases, with 14 bases spanning the gap.

The chain employs TRBV19 and TRBJ1-4; a weak D match, TRBD1 (5 bases). This CDR3 has 16 amino acids. The germline gives CDR1 LNHDA, CDR2 SQIVND (reference sequence). Trimming removed 5 bases from V and 0 bases from J, with 13 bases in between. The CDR3 loop reads CASSSTGGATNEKLFF. For the CDR3, the DNA is TGTGCCAGTAGTTCCACAGGAGGAGCAACTAATGAAAAACTGTTTTTT.

The V gene is TRBV9, the J gene TRBJ2-7; TRBD1 might be the D (6 bases). The CDR3 is made up of 12 amino acids. Germline CDR1 reads SGDLS; CDR2 reads YYNGEE. Deletions cut 3 bases from V and 5 bases from J, with 9 bases between. The CDR3 protein is CASSDYRDEQYV. The DNA of the CDR3 is TGTGCCAGCAGCGACTACAGGGACGAGCAGTACGTC.

This clone appeared a single time. The chain employs TRBV27 and TRBJ1-1; possibly TRBD1 for D (6 bases). Trimming removed 6 bases at V and 2 bases at J, with 13 bases between. Germline V gives CDR1 MNHEY, CDR2 SMNVEV (reference sequence). CDR3 length: 14 amino acids. CDR3 nucleotide sequence: TGTGCCAGCAGCCCTGACAGGAGAAACACTGAAGCTTTCTTT. Translated, it gives CASSPDRRNTEAFF.